A selection of T cell receptor beta chains follows, all from one sample in a study of control samples from healthy donors and cancer patients. Method: immunoSEQ multiplex PCR; TCRdb's copy keeps in-frame clones and lacks some. The data contain about 170,000 clones, just over 90% of them seen just once; the ten biggest clones take up about 4%. Specimen: blood. The receptors originated from a woman aged 60-70 years in good health. CDR3s include the opening cysteine and the closing phenylalanine or tryptophan. The order of the fields is V gene, J gene, D gene, clone size, CDR3 protein, CDR3 DNA. D genes are given only for firm matches. Size is omitted from some rows. Given values are once, few, many or a class for expanded clones.

TRBV7-9	TRBJ1-6	-	-	CASTPGGAGSNSPLHF	TGTGCCAGCACCCCCGGGGGGGCAGGGTCTAATTCACCCCTCCACTTT
TRBV6-2/TRBV6-3	TRBJ2-4	-	-	CASSYEEGAKNIQYF	TGTGCCAGCAGTTACGAAGAGGGAGCCAAAAACATTCAGTACTTC
TRBV19	TRBJ2-2	TRBD2	-	CASRAPAGGKNTGELFF	TGTGCCAGTAGGGCCCCAGCGGGGGGTAAGAACACCGGGGAGCTGTTTTTT
TRBV19	TRBJ2-7	-	-	CASSPSLSSDEQYF	TGTGCCAGTAGTCCCTCCCTCTCTAGCGACGAGCAGTACTTC
TRBV2	TRBJ1-1	TRBD1	-	CASRGQGNTEAFF	TGTGCCAGCAGAGGACAGGGGAACACTGAAGCTTTCTTT
TRBV5-4	TRBJ2-2	-	-	CASGRERRAGELFF	TGTGCCAGCGGACGGGAACGGAGGGCCGGGGAGCTGTTTTTT
TRBV28	TRBJ1-2	-	-	CASSFLGRNYGYTF	TGTGCCAGCAGTTTCCTGGGTCGAAACTATGGCTACACCTTC
TRBV5-4	TRBJ2-1	TRBD1	-	CASSQGGTGAYNEQFF	TGTGCCAGCTCTCAGGGGGGGACAGGGGCCTACAATGAGCAGTTCTTC
TRBV19	TRBJ1-1	TRBD1	-	CASSISQGALEAFF	TGTGCCAGTAGTATCTCGCAGGGGGCTCTTGAAGCTTTCTTT
TRBV19	TRBJ1-1	-	once	CASSIRAQTGTEAFF	TGTGCCAGTAGTATTCGGGCGCAAACGGGCACTGAAGCTTTCTTT
TRBV6-5	TRBJ2-7	TRBD1	-	CASKLDRGHEQYF	TGTGCCAGCAAGTTGGACAGGGGGCACGAGCAGTACTTC
TRBV20-1	TRBJ2-3	-	-	CSGGVLDTQYF	TGCAGCGGGGGAGTCCTCGATACGCAGTATTTT
TRBV7-9	TRBJ1-4	-	-	CASSLAIGGRGEKLFF	TGTGCCAGCAGCTTAGCGATCGGGGGGAGAGGTGAAAAACTGTTTTTT
TRBV10-3	TRBJ2-1	-	-	CAISKGTNEQFF	TGTGCCATCAGTAAGGGGACCAATGAGCAGTTCTTC
TRBV19	TRBJ1-4	-	few	CASTKTWGTNEKLFF	TGTGCCAGTACCAAGACATGGGGAACTAATGAAAAACTGTTTTTT
TRBV4-1	TRBJ2-1	TRBD1	-	CASSRVRRDRVYNEQFF	TGCGCCAGCAGTCGTGTGCGTCGGGACAGGGTCTACAATGAGCAGTTCTTC
TRBV18	TRBJ2-1	TRBD2	-	CASSLAGGESRAQFF	TGTGCCAGCTCATTAGCGGGGGGAGAGTCAAGAGCTCAGTTCTTC
TRBV13	TRBJ1-2	TRBD1	-	CASSTGQGNYGYTF	TGTGCCAGCAGCACCGGACAGGGGAACTATGGCTACACCTTC
TRBV19	TRBJ2-3	-	-	CASSIGLTTDTQYF	TGTGCCAGTAGTATCGGACTAACGACAGATACGCAGTATTTT
TRBV10-3	TRBJ2-3	-	-	CAISESPDTQYF	TGTGCCATCAGCGAATCGCCAGATACGCAGTATTTT
TRBV6-2/TRBV6-3	TRBJ2-2	TRBD2	-	CASSERDVADTGELFF	TGTGCCAGCAGTGAGCGGGATGTGGCAGACACCGGGGAGCTGTTTTTT
TRBV3-1/TRBV3-2	TRBJ2-4	-	once	CASSHGGAAKNIQYF	TGTGCCAGCAGCCACGGAGGGGCGGCCAAAAACATTCAGTACTTC
TRBV19	TRBJ1-1	-	-	CASSGRPFPEAFF	TGTGCCAGTAGTGGACGGCCGTTTCCTGAAGCTTTCTTT
TRBV7-9	TRBJ2-6	TRBD1	once	CASSQTGGMTGANVLTF	TGTGCCAGCAGCCAGACAGGGGGCATGACTGGGGCCAACGTCCTGACTTTC
TRBV19	TRBJ1-5	-	-	CASSGAGVSNQPQHF	TGTGCCAGTAGTGGCGCAGGAGTTAGCAATCAGCCCCAGCATTTT
TRBV25-1	TRBJ2-3	-	-	CASSEPTDTQYF	TGTGCCAGCAGTGAACCCACAGATACGCAGTATTTT
TRBV7-2	TRBJ1-2	-	-	CASSLGGSGTSGYTF	TGTGCCAGCAGCTTAGGAGGCAGTGGAACCAGTGGCTACACCTTC
TRBV20-1	TRBJ2-5	TRBD2	-	CSASGGEETQYF	TGCAGTGCTAGTGGGGGGGAAGAGACCCAGTACTTC
TRBV2	TRBJ1-5	TRBD1	-	CAGRTGGNQPQHF	TGTGCCGGGAGGACAGGGGGAAATCAGCCCCAGCATTTT
TRBV4-1	TRBJ1-2	-	-	CASSQISSGYTF	TGCGCCAGCAGCCAAATAAGCTCTGGCTACACCTTC
TRBV5-6	TRBJ2-1	TRBD2	-	CASSFSGGNYNEQFF	TGTGCCAGCAGCTTTAGCGGGGGGAACTACAATGAGCAGTTCTTC
TRBV5-1	TRBJ2-2	-	-	CASSHGGLSGELFF	TGCGCCAGCAGCCATGGAGGGTTGTCCGGGGAGCTGTTTTTT
TRBV7-8	TRBJ1-5	-	once	CASGESNQPQHF	TGTGCCAGCGGGGAGAGCAATCAGCCCCAGCATTTT
TRBV23-1	TRBJ2-1	TRBD2	-	CASSRPSGAKPGNEQFF	TGCGCCAGCAGTCGGCCTAGCGGGGCGAAGCCGGGTAATGAGCAGTTCTTC
TRBV5-5	TRBJ2-6	-	-	CASSFASGANVLTF	TGTGCCAGCAGTTTCGCCTCTGGGGCCAACGTCCTGACTTTC
TRBV7-8	TRBJ1-6	-	-	CASSFSVSSYNSPLHF	TGTGCCAGCAGCTTCAGCGTAAGCTCCTATAATTCACCCCTCCACTTT
TRBV29-1	TRBJ2-3	-	-	CSVATVDTQYF	TGCAGCGTCGCGACAGTGGATACGCAGTATTTT
TRBV2	TRBJ1-6	-	-	CASARGSSYNSPLHF	TGTGCCAGCGCCAGGGGTAGCTCCTATAATTCACCCCTCCACTTT
TRBV2	TRBJ1-4	-	-	CASSDRGGPNEKLFF	TGTGCCAGCAGTGATCGGGGGGGACCTAATGAAAAACTGTTTTTT
TRBV19	TRBJ1-2	-	-	CASSRPREGLYGYTF	TGTGCCAGTAGTAGACCCAGGGAGGGACTGTATGGCTACACCTTC
TRBV10-3	TRBJ1-1	-	-	CAISPRDNTEAFF	TGTGCCATCAGTCCCCGGGACAACACTGAAGCTTTCTTT
TRBV18	TRBJ2-7	TRBD2	-	CASLGTSGAYEQYF	TGTGCCAGCTTAGGGACTAGCGGGGCCTACGAGCAGTACTTC
TRBV2	TRBJ2-1	TRBD2	-	CASSQRAGLAGGPMLFYGQFF	TGTGCCAGCAGCCAACGGGCCGGCTTAGCGGGGGGACCTATGTTGTTTTATGGGCAGTTCTTC
TRBV27	TRBJ1-5	TRBD1	once	CASALLTGVNQPQHF	TGTGCCAGCGCGTTACTGACAGGGGTCAATCAGCCCCAGCATTTT
TRBV3-1/TRBV3-2	TRBJ1-6	-	-	CASSHDPGHFSRSPLHF	TGTGCCAGCAGCCACGACCCGGGACACTTTTCCCGTTCACCCCTCCACTTT
TRBV5-6	TRBJ2-1	-	-	CASSTAGPAITYNEQFF	TGTGCCAGCAGCACCGCGGGGCCGGCGATAACTTACAATGAGCAGTTCTTC
TRBV3-1/TRBV3-2	TRBJ2-5	TRBD2	once	CASSPRTSGGLETQYF	TGTGCCAGCAGCCCCCGGACTAGCGGGGGTCTAGAGACCCAGTACTTC
TRBV29-1	TRBJ1-2	-	-	CSVRRSDTYYGYTF	TGCAGCGTCAGGAGGTCGGACACATACTATGGCTACACCTTC
TRBV5-4	TRBJ2-3	-	-	CASSLPGFTDTQYF	TGTGCCAGCAGCCTACCCGGTTTCACAGATACGCAGTATTTT
TRBV6-5	TRBJ1-6	TRBD1	-	CASSKPGQGNSPLHF	TGTGCCAGCAGTAAACCGGGACAGGGGAATTCACCCCTCCACTTT
TRBV19	TRBJ2-1	-	-	CASSTLGGASNEQFF	TGTGCCAGTAGTACCCTGGGGGGGGCTTCAAATGAGCAGTTCTTC